This paragraph covers one T cell receptor (beta chain) sequence. The target antigen is unknown. The V gene's germline CDR1 is SGHRS and CDR2 YFSETQ. The V and J ends lost 0 bases and 3 bases respectively, with 16 bases between them. The CDR3 length is 16 residues. Template-switching 5'RACE yielded the TCR cDNA; a universal primer site and UMIs were added in the process. In TCRdb, the 5' RACE reads were re-called with MiXCR into one record per CDR3 protein. Seen here are approximately 550,000 distinct CDR3 sequences, about 19% observed once, and the top ten hold roughly 13%. The sample originates from a study of T cells after yellow fever vaccination. Looking at the study overall: Researchers used SMART-Seq v4 Ultra Low Input to prepare fractions that had low cell numbers. Regarding the study as a whole: Post-booster repertoires again held most primary-vaccination clones (about 95% CD4, about 88% CD8). The presence of abundant clonotypes contaminating from the bulk population was possible in FACS-sorted repertoires.

The source of this sequence is a man under 40 who received the YFV17D yellow fever vaccine. Source: PBMCs, taken 15 days after the yellow fever booster vaccination. This chain uses TRBV5-1 with TRBJ2-7; tentative D call: TRBD1 (6 bases). The CDR3 DNA reads as TGCGCCAGCAGCTTGGGGCCTCTACAGGGTTTCTACGAGCAGTACTTC. Its protein is CASSLGPLQGFYEQYF.